Listed below are T cell receptor beta chains from one sample, sequenced in a study of circulating and synovial CD4+ cells in juvenile arthritis. Sequencing used immunoSEQ multiplex PCR; TCRdb keeps in-frame clones, though not all of them. The sample contains 15,000 or so clones, approximately 89% of which appear only once. Sequencing was performed on CD4+ T cells from blood. All receptors derive from a human donor with juvenile idiopathic arthritis. CDR3s include the opening cysteine and the closing phenylalanine or tryptophan. A D gene is named only where the DNA matches it firmly. Clone size is not always given. Where it is, it says once, few, many or a class for expanded clones.

d_call j_call clone_size v_call cdr3_aa cdr3_nt
TRBD2 TRBJ2-2 NA TRBV5-1 CASSLARAGERELFF TGCGCCAGCAGCTTGGCTCGGGCGGGGGAAAGGGAGCTGTTTTTT
TRBD2 TRBJ2-7 NA TRBV6-6 CASRTQVAGSYEQYF TGTGCCAGCAGGACTCAGGTAGCGGGCTCCTACGAGCAGTACTTC
NA TRBJ1-5 NA TRBV27 CASSLRFNQPQHF TGTGCCAGCAGTTTACGTTTCAATCAGCCCCAGCATTTT
NA TRBJ1-6 NA TRBV19 CASSMRVSYNSPLHF TGCGCCAGTAGTATGCGGGTTTCCTATAATTCACCCCTCCACTTT
NA TRBJ2-7 NA TRBV27 CASSPGTTAYEQYF TGTGCCAGCAGTCCAGGGACAACGGCCTACGAGCAGTACTTC
NA TRBJ2-5 NA TRBV7-8 CASSLALRETQYF TGTGCCAGCAGCTTAGCCCTCCGGGAGACCCAGTACTTC
NA TRBJ1-2 NA TRBV4-3 CASSQERQANYGYTF TGCGCCAGCAGCCAAGAAAGACAAGCTAACTATGGCTACACCTTC
NA TRBJ1-1 NA TRBV7-2 CASSPRQKEMNTEAFF TGTGCCAGCAGCCCCCGACAGAAAGAGATGAACACTGAAGCTTTCTTT
TRBD1 TRBJ1-2 NA TRBV27 CASSPDRGRGYTF TGTGCCAGCAGTCCGGACAGGGGGCGAGGCTACACCTTC
NA TRBJ2-7 NA TRBV4-3 CASSQETGYTYEQYF TGCGCCAGCAGCCAAGAGACAGGTTATACCTACGAGCAGTACTTC
NA TRBJ2-7 NA TRBV5-1 CASSLVLPSYEQYF TGCGCCAGCAGCTTGGTACTTCCCTCCTACGAGCAGTACTTC
NA TRBJ1-1 NA TRBV7-2 CASSASSGTEAFF TGTGCCAGCAGCGCTTCGTCGGGCACTGAAGCTTTCTTT
TRBD1 TRBJ1-5 few TRBV7-2 CASSLEGAMPQHF TGTGCCAGCAGCTTAGAGGGGGCAATGCCCCAGCATTTT
NA TRBJ2-3 NA TRBV11-3 CASSPRYTDTQYF TGTGCCAGCAGCCCCCGGTACACAGATACGCAGTATTTT
NA TRBJ2-1 NA TRBV9 CASSVDRRSSYNEQFF TGTGCCAGCAGCGTAGATAGGAGGTCCTCCTACAATGAGCAGTTCTTC
NA TRBJ1-1 NA TRBV7-3 CASSLWPNLEAFF TGTGCCAGCAGCTTATGGCCCAATCTGGAAGCTTTCTTT
TRBD2 TRBJ2-2 once TRBV5-4 CASSLDPAGGIKNTGELFF TGTGCCAGCAGCTTGGACCCAGCGGGGGGGATAAAGAACACCGGGGAGCTGTTTTTT
NA TRBJ1-3 few TRBV4-3 CASSQYSIGNTIYF TGCGCCAGCAGCCAATACTCAATCGGAAACACCATATATTTT
NA TRBJ2-3 NA TRBV7-8 CASTVQGGPDTQYF TGTGCCAGCACCGTACAGGGTGGACCAGATACGCAGTATTTT
NA TRBJ2-6 NA TRBV4-3 CASSQAGQQGTGANVLTF TGCGCCAGCAGCCAAGCAGGGCAACAGGGTACAGGGGCCAACGTCCTGACTTTC
TRBD2 TRBJ2-7 NA TRBV5-1 CASSLGTSGDEQYF TGCGCCAGCAGCTTGGGGACTAGTGGCGACGAGCAGTACTTC
NA TRBJ1-1 NA TRBV30 CAWSVRFGGEAEAFF TGTGCCTGGAGTGTAAGGTTTGGAGGGGAGGCTGAAGCTTTCTTT
TRBD1 TRBJ1-6 NA TRBV14 CASSQDRVPNSPLHF TGTGCCAGCAGCCAGGACAGGGTACCGAATTCACCCCTCCACTTT